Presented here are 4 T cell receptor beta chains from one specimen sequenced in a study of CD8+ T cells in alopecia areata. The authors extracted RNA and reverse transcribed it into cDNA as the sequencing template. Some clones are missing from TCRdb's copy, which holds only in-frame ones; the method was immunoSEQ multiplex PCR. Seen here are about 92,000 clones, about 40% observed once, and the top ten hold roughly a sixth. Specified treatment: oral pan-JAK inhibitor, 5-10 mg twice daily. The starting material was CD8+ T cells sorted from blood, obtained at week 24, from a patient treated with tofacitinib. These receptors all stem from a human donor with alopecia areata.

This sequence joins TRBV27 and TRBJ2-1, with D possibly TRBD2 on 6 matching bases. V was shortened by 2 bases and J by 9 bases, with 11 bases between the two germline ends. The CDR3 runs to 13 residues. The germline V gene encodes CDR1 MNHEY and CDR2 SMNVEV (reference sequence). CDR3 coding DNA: TGTGCCAGCAGTTTAAGATTGGAGGGTGAGCAGTTCTTC. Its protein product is CASSLRLEGEQFF.

The CDR3 DNA is TGTGCCAGCAGTGAAGCTGCGGGACCGGCGGGGGAGCAGTACTTC. Protein: CASSEAAGPAGEQYF. This rearrangement joins TRBV2 to TRBJ2-7; a weak D match, TRBD2 (6 bases). Germline V gene data show CDR1 as SNHLY and CDR2 as FYNNEI. This CDR3 contains 15 residues. The V end lost 0 bases, the J end lost 7 bases, and 16 bases lay between the germline ends. Looking up the rest from reference TRBV2 and TRBJ2-7 gives the full variable domain: EPEVTQTPSHQVTQMGQEVILRCVPISNHLYFYWYRQILGQKVEFLVSFYNNEISEKSEIFDDQFSVERPDGSNFTLKIRSTKLEDSAMYFCASSEAAGPAGEQYFGPGTRLTVT.

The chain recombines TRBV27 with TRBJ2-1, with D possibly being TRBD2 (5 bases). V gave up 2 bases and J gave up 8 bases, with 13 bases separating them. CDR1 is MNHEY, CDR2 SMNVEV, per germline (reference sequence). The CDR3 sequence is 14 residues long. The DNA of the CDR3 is TGTGCCAGCAGTTTAAGCCCCGGACTCGATGAGCAGTTCTTC. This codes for CASSLSPGLDEQFF.

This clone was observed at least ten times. DNA of the CDR3: TGTGCCAGCAGCCAAGACAGGTTAACCCAGTACTTC. The encoded protein is CASSQDRLTQYF. The chain combines TRBV4-2 with TRBJ2-5; D is ambiguous. Deletions cut 0 bases from V and 8 bases from J, with 7 bases between. Germline lookup yields CDR1 LGHNA and CDR2 YNFKEQ. There are 12 residues in the CDR3.